This T cell receptor beta chain was captured by sequencing in a study of T cell responses to AZD1222 COVID-19 vaccine. As regards this clone: Its antigen remains unknown.

Study-level points and caveats: Most donors were white British and more were female, and clonal diversity was possibly underestimated.

The table came from immunoSEQ multiplex PCR; TCRdb's copy has only in-frame clones and leaves some out. The profile shows around 150,000 clones, around 94% of them singletons. The V gene lost 5 bases and the J gene lost 5 bases, with 15 bases spanning the gap. This CDR3 is 15 amino acids long. From germline, CDR1 is LNHDA and CDR2 SQIVND (reference sequence). The rearrangement links TRBV19 to TRBJ2-2; possible D gene TRBD2, 7 bases. This TCR was recovered from an adult in good health. Specimen: peripheral blood, collected on day 0 of AZD1222 vaccination. The DNA for the CDR3 is TGTGCCAGTAGTTGGGGGGGCGGTTATACCGGGGAGCTGTTTTTT. Encoded protein: CASSWGGGYTGELFF.